The 31 T cell receptor beta chains below were found in one sample sequenced in a study of CD8 T cells in Susac syndrome. RNA totalling roughly 0.45 to 1 ug underwent reverse transcription with random hexamers. TCRdb used MiXCR to reprocess the immunoSEQ multiplex PCR reads, holding one entry per CDR3 protein. The table has 150,000 to 200,000 distinct CDR3 sequences, around 94% seen once. The sample taken for sequencing was CD4+ T cells from PBMCs. Receptors originate from a human donor in good health.

The CDR3 reads CASRVDGMNTEAFF. The CDR3 nucleotides are TGTGCCAGCAGGGTCGACGGGATGAACACTGAAGCTTTCTTT. The rearrangement joins TRBV12-3 or TRBV12-4 to TRBJ1-1; D not resolved. This CDR3 contains 14 residues. Trimming shortened V by 6 bases and J by 0 bases, and 11 bases separated the two germline ends.

This CDR3 reads CSAPPPVSYEQYF. As DNA, the CDR3 is TGCAGTGCTCCCCCCCCGGTCTCCTACGAGCAGTACTTC. This chain connects TRBV20-1 to TRBJ2-7; D gene uncertain. CDR3 length: 13 amino acids. Trimming removed 5 bases at V and 0 bases at J, with 11 bases between. Germline CDR1 is DFQATT and CDR2 is SNEGSKA (reference sequence).

The V gene is TRBV27, the J gene TRBJ1-6, with D perhaps matching TRBD1 (5 bases). This CDR3 has 15 amino acids. Looked up from germline, CDR1 is MNHEY and CDR2 is SMNVEV (reference sequence). Trimming shortened V by 3 bases and J by 6 bases, and 12 bases separated the two germline ends. The DNA of the CDR3 is TGTGCCAGCAGTTTCGCGGGGACGTTTAATTCACCCCTCCACTTT. It is translated as CASSFAGTFNSPLHF.

This clonotype was picked up a small number of times. The rearrangement links TRBV3-1 to TRBJ1-1; 7 nucleotides agree with TRBD1. V shed 4 bases and J 7 bases; nucleotides not matched to a gene: 6. This CDR3 region has 13 residues. CDR1 and CDR2 from the germline V gene are LGHDT and YNNKEL (reference sequence). In nucleotides, the CDR3 is TGTGCCAGCAGCCCCCGGACAGGTGGTGAAGCTTTCTTT. Protein sequence: CASSPRTGGEAFF.

The chain carries TRBV5-4 and TRBJ1-3; D gene ambiguous. The V gene's germline CDR1 is SGHNT and CDR2 YYREEE (reference sequence). CDR3 length: 15 residues. With 0 bases removed from V and 0 bases from J, the gap between germline ends came to 7 bases. The chain's CDR3 is CASSLGPSSGNTIYF. The CDR3 DNA reads TGTGCCAGCAGCTTGGGGCCGAGCTCTGGAAACACCATATATTTT. Combining the CDR3 with reference TRBV5-4 and TRBJ1-3 gives the whole variable domain ETGVTQSPTHLIKTRGQQVTLRCSSQSGHNTVSWYQQALGQGPQFIFQYYREEENGRGNFPPRFSGLQFPNYSSELNVNALELDDSALYLCASSLGPSSGNTIYFGEGSWLTVV.

This clonotype was recorded only once. V and J are TRBV18 and TRBJ2-7; possibly TRBD1 for D (6 bases). Trimming removed 0 bases at V and 4 bases at J, with 13 bases between. The germline CDR1 and CDR2 sequences are KGHSH and LQKENI. CDR3 length: 15 residues. CDR3 nucleotides: TGTGCCAGCTCACCACCGGTCAGGGGTGGTTACGAGCAGTACTTC. It yields the protein CASSPPVRGGYEQYF.

This clonotype has a single count. The rearrangement links TRBV9 to TRBJ2-1; 9 bases agree with TRBD1. Germline CDR1 and CDR2: SGDLS and YYNGEE. With V trimmed by 1 base and J by 4 bases, 6 bases remained unmatched. The CDR3 has 16 residues. DNA of the CDR3: TGTGCCAGCAGCGTAATGGGGACAGGGACTTACAATGAGCAGTTCTTC. This codes for CASSVMGTGTYNEQFF.

J is TRBJ2-1 and V is TRBV11-1, with 11 nucleotides matching TRBD2. This CDR3 is 16 amino acids long. Germline lookup yields CDR1 SGHAT and CDR2 FQDESV (reference sequence). V was pared by 0 bases and J by 8 bases, with 6 bases of the junction left unmatched. Written as DNA, the CDR3 is TGTGCCAGCAGCTTAGCGCGGCTAGCGGGGGGAGATGAGCAGTTCTTC. Its protein product is CASSLARLAGGDEQFF.

The chain joins TRBV19 to TRBJ2-5, with D possibly matching TRBD1 (6 bases). Germline V lookup: CDR1 LNHDA, CDR2 SQIVND (reference sequence). The CDR3 runs 14 residues. V gave up 5 bases and J gave up 5 bases, with 15 bases separating them. The CDR3 DNA reads TGTGCCAGTAGTCGCAACAGGGAGCTGGAGACCCAGTACTTC. This codes for CASSRNRELETQYF.

The genes are TRBV29-1 and TRBJ1-2; TRBD1 agrees at 8 bases. J lost 5 bases, V lost 5 bases, and 4 bases had no gene match. CDR1 and CDR2 from the germline V gene are SQVTM and ANQGSEA. The CDR3 is 12 residues long. CDR3: CSVYTGGYGYTF. CDR3 DNA: TGCAGCGTTTATACAGGGGGTTATGGCTACACCTTC.

V and J are TRBV30 and TRBJ1-2; D unclear. Between the trimmed V and J ends, which lost 0 bases and 5 bases, there was a span of 13 bases. Germline-derived CDR1 and CDR2 are GTSNPN and SVGIG (reference sequence). The CDR3 consists of 14 residues. This chain's CDR3 is CAWSVWMNLYGYTF. In DNA form, the CDR3 reads TGTGCCTGGAGTGTATGGATGAACTTGTATGGCTACACCTTC.

The J gene is TRBJ2-1, the V gene TRBV6-5; D gene unclear. Germline CDR1 and CDR2: MNHEY and SVGAGI. Trimming cost V 7 bases and J 1 base, with 5 bases left between them. CDR3 length equals 12 residues. This CDR3 reads CASMGSYNEQFF. For the CDR3, the DNA is TGTGCCAGCATGGGGTCCTACAATGAGCAGTTCTTC.

This clonotype appeared a few times. The rearrangement links TRBV6-5 to TRBJ2-7; TRBD2 is a possible D gene (5 bases). The CDR3 is 14 amino acids. Looked up from germline, CDR1 is MNHEY and CDR2 is SVGAGI. With 0 bases removed from V and 9 bases from J, the gap between germline ends came to 15 bases. The CDR3 here is CASSYSIIASGQYF. The CDR3, as DNA: TGTGCCAGCAGTTACTCGATTATAGCGTCAGGGCAGTACTTC.

CDR3 DNA: TGTGCCAGCAGTGCAAAGGTGAACACTGAAGCTTTCTTT. Protein product: CASSAKVNTEAFF. The chain links TRBV25-1 to TRBJ1-1; no clear D. The V gene lost 4 bases and the J gene lost 0 bases, with 6 bases spanning the gap. The CDR3 spans 13 residues. Germline-derived CDR1 and CDR2 are MGHDK and SYGVNS.

The chain combines TRBV20-1 with TRBJ2-5; maybe TRBD1 (5 bases). The V gene lost 0 bases and the J gene lost 1 base, with 9 bases spanning the gap. There are 14 residues in the CDR3. Per germline, CDR1 DFQATT and CDR2 SNEGSKA (reference sequence). CDR3 residues: CSARDPQGQETQYF. CDR3 DNA sequence: TGCAGTGCTAGAGATCCGCAGGGCCAAGAGACCCAGTACTTC.

The gene calls are TRBV6-5 and TRBJ2-5, with a possible D match to TRBD2 (6 bases). The germline CDR1 and CDR2 sequences are MNHEY and SVGAGI. This CDR3 region has 13 residues. Trimming took off 6 bases at V and 5 bases at J, with 13 bases between the two ends. This CDR3 is CASREAGRETQYF. Written as DNA, the CDR3 is TGTGCCAGCAGAGAAGCTGGGAGGGAGACCCAGTACTTC.

V gene TRBV9 combines with J gene TRBJ1-3; tentative D call: TRBD1 (5 bases). The V end lost 3 bases, the J end lost 4 bases, and 14 bases lay between the germline ends. Germline V gene lookup returns CDR1 SGDLS and CDR2 YYNGEE. The CDR3 covers 15 residues. The CDR3 sequence: CASSAGRAAGNTIYF. The CDR3 DNA is TGTGCCAGCAGCGCGGGACGGGCCGCAGGAAACACCATATATTTT.

This clonotype appeared once. The chain joins TRBV12-3 or TRBV12-4 to TRBJ1-1; the D is unclear. V was trimmed by 2 bases and J by 1 base, leaving 8 bases between them. This CDR3 region has 14 residues. CDR3 loop: CASSLQATNTEAFF. The CDR3 coding sequence is TGTGCCAGCAGTTTACAGGCGACGAACACTGAAGCTTTCTTT.

This rearrangement joins TRBV3-1 to TRBJ2-7; D uncertain. Germline V gene lookup returns CDR1 LGHDT and CDR2 YNNKEL (reference sequence). V was trimmed by 4 bases and J by 6 bases, leaving 13 bases between them. CDR3 length equals 13 residues. DNA of the CDR3: TGTGCCAGCAGCCTAACGCCCCCCGTCGAGCAGTACTTC. Its protein product is CASSLTPPVEQYF.

The V call is TRBV15, the J call TRBJ2-7; D possibly corresponds to TRBD2 (5 bases). Germline V gene lookup returns CDR1 LNHNV and CDR2 YYDKDF (reference sequence). Trimming left V 8 bases short and J 4 bases short, with 12 bases between. This CDR3 is built from 12 residues. The CDR3 reads CATSQRGYEQYF. The CDR3 bases are TGTGCCACCTCGCAACGCGGGTACGAGCAGTACTTC.

The chain uses TRBV7-2 and TRBJ2-1; TRBD2 is a possible D gene (5 bases). This CDR3 region has 14 residues. Germline values: CDR1 SGHTA, CDR2 FQGNSA. Trimming removed 1 base at V and 9 bases at J, with 13 bases between. This CDR3 is CASSLVIAGGEQFF. The CDR3 region has the DNA TGTGCCAGCAGCTTAGTGATCGCGGGCGGTGAGCAGTTCTTC.

This sequence joins TRBV23-1 and TRBJ2-7, with 9 bases matching TRBD2. TRBV23-1 is sorted into the ORF group, with uncertain function. This CDR3 contains 17 residues. The J segment lost 0 bases and the V segment lost 0 bases, leaving 6 bases of the junction unmatched. The CDR3, as DNA: TGCGCCAGCAGTCAATCAGGACTAGCGCGACTCTCCTACGAGCAGTACTTC. Protein: CASSQSGLARLSYEQYF.

The rearrangement joins TRBV3-1 to TRBJ2-6; D call uncertain. The CDR3 has 12 residues. The germline V and J ends were trimmed by 10 bases and 1 base, with 5 bases remaining between them. Germline V gives CDR1 LGHDT, CDR2 YNNKEL (reference sequence). CDR3 protein: CATDSGANVLTF. CDR3 coding DNA: TGTGCCACTGATTCTGGGGCCAACGTCCTGACTTTC.

V gene TRBV7-2 combines with J gene TRBJ2-5, with a weak D call TRBD2 (5 bases). Germline-derived CDR1 and CDR2 are SGHTA and FQGNSA. With 1 base removed from V and 6 bases from J, the gap between germline ends came to 18 bases. This CDR3 has 16 residues. CDR3 residues: CASSLGSSSPGQTQYF. The CDR3 nucleotides are TGTGCCAGCAGCTTAGGTTCTAGCTCCCCTGGGCAGACCCAGTACTTC.

V gene TRBV5-1 combines with J gene TRBJ2-5; TRBD1 aligns across 8 bases. The germline CDR1 and CDR2 sequences are SGHRS and YFSETQ. The CDR3 is 14 residues long. V lost 5 bases and J lost 5; bases outside the gene matches: 8. This chain's CDR3 is CASRLQGARETQYF. The CDR3 nucleotides are TGCGCCAGCAGACTTCAGGGGGCCAGGGAGACCCAGTACTTC.

V usage is TRBV5-4 and J usage is TRBJ1-6; the D gene is possibly TRBD1 (5 bases). The CDR3 is made up of 16 amino acids. Trimming stripped 2 bases from V and 6 bases from J, with 15 bases between. CDR1 and CDR2 (germline): SGHNT, YYREEE (reference sequence). The CDR3 DNA sequence: TGTGCCAGCAGCTTACCCCGGGACGGGGGTAATTCACCCCTCCACTTT. The encoded protein is CASSLPRDGGNSPLHF. Looking up the rest from reference TRBV5-4 and TRBJ1-6 gives the full variable domain: ETGVTQSPTHLIKTRGQQVTLRCSSQSGHNTVSWYQQALGQGPQFIFQYYREEENGRGNFPPRFSGLQFPNYSSELNVNALELDDSALYLCASSLPRDGGNSPLHFGNGTRLTVT.

This clonotype has a single count. The chain has TRBV20-1 and TRBJ2-7; tentatively, D is TRBD2 (7 bases). CDR3 length: 14 residues. Germline CDR1 DFQATT, CDR2 SNEGSKA (reference sequence). Trimming took 3 bases from V and 0 from J, leaving 12 bases between them. The CDR3 nucleotides are TGCAGTGCTAGCGGGGGGCCCCACTCCTACGAGCAGTACTTC. This translates into CSASGGPHSYEQYF.

J is TRBJ2-7 and V is TRBV4-3; 7 bases are a match to TRBD2. V lost 1 base and J lost 1; bases outside the gene matches: 7. The germline V gene encodes CDR1 LGHNA and CDR2 YSLEER. The CDR3 is 16 amino acids. The CDR3 here is CASSQGRGDGSYEQYF. CDR3 bases: TGCGCCAGCAGCCAAGGACGGGGGGACGGGTCCTACGAGCAGTACTTC.

This sequence joins TRBV7-9 and TRBJ1-2; tentative D call: TRBD1 (5 bases). The CDR3 sequence is 14 residues long. The V gene's germline CDR1 is SEHNR and CDR2 FQNEAQ (reference sequence). Trimming stripped 0 bases from V and 5 bases from J, with 10 bases between. The CDR3 DNA sequence: TGTGCCAGCAGCTTAGCGGGACGTCAGTATGGCTACACCTTC. The encoded protein is CASSLAGRQYGYTF.

The rearrangement joins TRBV19 to TRBJ2-4; no clear D. V was cut by 5 bases and J by 9 bases, with 17 bases left in between. CDR1 and CDR2 from the germline V gene are LNHDA and SQIVND (reference sequence). The CDR3 covers 14 residues. In DNA, the CDR3 is TGTGCCAGTAGTTCCTCGTCCCGTTACCCCATTCAGTACTTC. Its translation is CASSSSSRYPIQYF.

CDR3 coding DNA: TGTGCCAGCTCACCACCGAGCCAGGCTGAGCAGTACTTC. Translated, it gives CASSPPSQAEQYF. The chain employs TRBV18 and TRBJ2-7; no definite D call. The V gene's germline CDR1 is KGHSH and CDR2 LQKENI. V was pared by 0 bases and J by 7 bases, with 10 bases between. The length of the CDR3 is 13 residues.